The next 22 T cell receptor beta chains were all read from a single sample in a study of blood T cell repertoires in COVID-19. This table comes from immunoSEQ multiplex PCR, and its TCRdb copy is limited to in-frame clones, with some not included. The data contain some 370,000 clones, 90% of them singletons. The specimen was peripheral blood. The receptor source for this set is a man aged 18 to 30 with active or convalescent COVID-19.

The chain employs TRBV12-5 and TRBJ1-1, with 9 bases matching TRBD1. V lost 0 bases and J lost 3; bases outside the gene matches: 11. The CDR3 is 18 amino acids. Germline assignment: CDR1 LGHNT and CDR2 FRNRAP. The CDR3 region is CASGLVLGTGTKDTEAFF. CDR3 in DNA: TGTGCTAGTGGTTTGGTACTTGGGACAGGGACAAAGGACACTGAAGCTTTCTTT.

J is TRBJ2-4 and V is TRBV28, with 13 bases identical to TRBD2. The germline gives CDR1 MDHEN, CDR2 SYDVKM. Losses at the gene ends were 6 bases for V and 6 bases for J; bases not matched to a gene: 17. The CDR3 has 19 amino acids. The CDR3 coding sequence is TGTGCCAGCAGCCAAGGACTAGCGGGGGCCCATTATGAGGGAAACATTCAGTACTTC. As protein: CASSQGLAGAHYEGNIQYF.

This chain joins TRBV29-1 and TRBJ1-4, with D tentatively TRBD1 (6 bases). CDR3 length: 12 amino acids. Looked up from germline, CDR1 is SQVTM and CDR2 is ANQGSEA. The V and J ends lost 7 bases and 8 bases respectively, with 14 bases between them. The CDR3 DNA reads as TGCAGCGCATTACAGGGCGAGGAAAAACTGTTTTTT. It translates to CSALQGEEKLFF.

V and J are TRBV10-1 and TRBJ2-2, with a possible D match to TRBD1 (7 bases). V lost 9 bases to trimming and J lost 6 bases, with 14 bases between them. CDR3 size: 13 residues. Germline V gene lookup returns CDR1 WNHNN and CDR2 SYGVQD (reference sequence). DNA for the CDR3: TGCGCCAGGCTGCCAGGGGGGCCCGGGGAGCTGTTTTTT. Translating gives CARLPGGPGELFF.

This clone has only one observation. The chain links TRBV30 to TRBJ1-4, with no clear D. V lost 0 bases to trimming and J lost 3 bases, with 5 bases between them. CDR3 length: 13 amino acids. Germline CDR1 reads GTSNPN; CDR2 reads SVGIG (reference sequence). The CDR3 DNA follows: TGTGCCTGGAGTGTGAGAGCTAATGAAAAACTGTTTTTT. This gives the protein CAWSVRANEKLFF.

The CDR3 DNA follows: TGTGCCAGCAGCCTGGAGGGACAGGGGTATGGCTACACCTTC. Protein: CASSLEGQGYGYTF. V gene TRBV9 combines with J gene TRBJ1-2; 10 bases align to TRBD1. CDR3 size: 14 residues. With V trimmed by 4 bases and J by 5 bases, 5 bases remained unmatched. Per the germline V gene, CDR1 is SGDLS and CDR2 is YYNGEE.

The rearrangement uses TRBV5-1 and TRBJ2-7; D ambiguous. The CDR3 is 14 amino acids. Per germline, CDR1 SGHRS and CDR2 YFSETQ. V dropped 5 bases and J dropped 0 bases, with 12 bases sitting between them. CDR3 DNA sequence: TGCGCCAGCAGTGCTTTGGTGAGCTCCTACGAGCAGTACTTC. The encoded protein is CASSALVSSYEQYF.

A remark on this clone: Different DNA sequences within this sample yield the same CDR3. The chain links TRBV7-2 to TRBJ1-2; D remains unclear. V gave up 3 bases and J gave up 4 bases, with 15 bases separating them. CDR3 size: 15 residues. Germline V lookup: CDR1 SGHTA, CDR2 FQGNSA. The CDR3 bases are TGTGCCAGCAGCTTTGATGCAGATCCCCTCTATGGCTACACCTTC. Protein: CASSFDADPLYGYTF.

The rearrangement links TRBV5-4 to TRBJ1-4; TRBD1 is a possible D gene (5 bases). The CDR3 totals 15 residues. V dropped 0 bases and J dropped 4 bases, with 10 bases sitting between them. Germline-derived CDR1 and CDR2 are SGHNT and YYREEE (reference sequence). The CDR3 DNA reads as TGTGCCAGCAGCTTGGCCCCGACAGTTAATGAAAAACTGTTTTTT. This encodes CASSLAPTVNEKLFF. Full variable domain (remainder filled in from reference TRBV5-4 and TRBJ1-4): ETGVTQSPTHLIKTRGQQVTLRCSSQSGHNTVSWYQQALGQGPQFIFQYYREEENGRGNFPPRFSGLQFPNYSSELNVNALELDDSALYLCASSLAPTVNEKLFFGSGTQLSVL.

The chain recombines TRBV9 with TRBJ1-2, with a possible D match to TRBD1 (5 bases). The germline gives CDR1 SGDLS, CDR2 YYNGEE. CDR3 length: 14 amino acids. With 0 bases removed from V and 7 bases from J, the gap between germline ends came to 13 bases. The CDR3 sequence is CASSVDGAPFGYTF. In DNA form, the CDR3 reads TGTGCCAGCAGCGTAGATGGGGCCCCGTTTGGCTACACCTTC.

CDR3 in amino acids: CASSVERAGGNYEQYF. Written as DNA, the CDR3 is TGTGCCAGCAGCGTAGAACGAGCGGGGGGCAACTACGAGCAGTACTTC. The J gene is TRBJ2-7, the V gene TRBV9; TRBD2 aligns across 9 bases. CDR1 SGDLS and CDR2 YYNGEE come from the germline V gene. The CDR3 runs to 16 residues. After removal of 0 bases from V and 3 bases from J, the junction contained 7 bases not matched to a gene. The whole variable domain, remainder taken from reference TRBV9 and TRBJ2-7, is DSGVTQTPKHLITATGQRVTLRCSPRSGDLSVYWYQQSLDQGLQFLIQYYNGEERAKGNILERFSAQQFPDLHSELNLSSLELGDSALYFCASSVERAGGNYEQYFGPGTRLTVT.

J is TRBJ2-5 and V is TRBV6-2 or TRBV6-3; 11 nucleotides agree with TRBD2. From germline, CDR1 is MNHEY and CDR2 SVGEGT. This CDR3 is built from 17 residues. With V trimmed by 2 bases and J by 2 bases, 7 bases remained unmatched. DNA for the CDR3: TGTGCCAGCAGTTACGTCTTAGCGGGGGGGATTCAAGAGACCCAGTACTTC. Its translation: CASSYVLAGGIQETQYF.

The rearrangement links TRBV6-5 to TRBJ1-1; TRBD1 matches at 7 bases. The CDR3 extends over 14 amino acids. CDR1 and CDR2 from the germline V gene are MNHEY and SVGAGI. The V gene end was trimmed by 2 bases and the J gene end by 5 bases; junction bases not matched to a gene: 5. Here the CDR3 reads CASSYMGGQTEAFF. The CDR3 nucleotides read TGTGCCAGCAGTTACATGGGGGGACAGACTGAAGCTTTCTTT.

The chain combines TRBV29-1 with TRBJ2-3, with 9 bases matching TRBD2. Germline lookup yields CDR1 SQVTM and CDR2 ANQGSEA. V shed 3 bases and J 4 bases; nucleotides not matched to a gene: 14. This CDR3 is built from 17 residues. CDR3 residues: CSVDLAPPGLAPDTQYF. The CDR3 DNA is TGCAGCGTTGATTTGGCCCCCCCGGGACTAGCCCCAGATACGCAGTATTTT.

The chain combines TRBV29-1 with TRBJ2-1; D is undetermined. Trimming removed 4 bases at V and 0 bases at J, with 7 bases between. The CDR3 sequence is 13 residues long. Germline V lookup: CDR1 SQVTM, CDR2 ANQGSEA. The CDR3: CSVGAISYNEQFF. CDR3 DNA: TGCAGCGTTGGAGCGATCTCCTACAATGAGCAGTTCTTC.

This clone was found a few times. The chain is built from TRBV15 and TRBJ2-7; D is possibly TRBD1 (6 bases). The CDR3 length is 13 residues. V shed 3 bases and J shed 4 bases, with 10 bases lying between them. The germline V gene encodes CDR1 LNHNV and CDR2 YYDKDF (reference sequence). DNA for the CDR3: TGTGCCACCAGCAGGTCAACAGGGTACGAGCAGTACTTC. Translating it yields CATSRSTGYEQYF.

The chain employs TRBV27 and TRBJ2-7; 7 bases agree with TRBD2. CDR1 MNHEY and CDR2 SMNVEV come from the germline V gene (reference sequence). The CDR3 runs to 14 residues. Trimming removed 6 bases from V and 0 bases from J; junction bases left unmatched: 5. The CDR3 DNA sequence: TGTGCCAGCAGGTGGGGGGGAAGCTCCTACGAGCAGTACTTC. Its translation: CASRWGGSSYEQYF.

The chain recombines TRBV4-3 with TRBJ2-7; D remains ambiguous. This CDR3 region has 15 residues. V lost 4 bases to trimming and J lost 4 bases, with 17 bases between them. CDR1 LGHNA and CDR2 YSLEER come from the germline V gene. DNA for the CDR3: TGCGCCAGCAGCCCTTACCACTTAACAGATTACGAGCAGTACTTC. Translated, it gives CASSPYHLTDYEQYF.

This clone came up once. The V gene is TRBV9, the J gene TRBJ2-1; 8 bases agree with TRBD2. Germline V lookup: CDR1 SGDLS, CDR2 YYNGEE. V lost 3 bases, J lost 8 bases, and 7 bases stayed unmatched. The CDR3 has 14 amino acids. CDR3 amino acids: CASSALAGGDEQFF. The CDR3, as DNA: TGTGCCAGCAGCGCCTTGGCGGGAGGTGATGAGCAGTTCTTC.

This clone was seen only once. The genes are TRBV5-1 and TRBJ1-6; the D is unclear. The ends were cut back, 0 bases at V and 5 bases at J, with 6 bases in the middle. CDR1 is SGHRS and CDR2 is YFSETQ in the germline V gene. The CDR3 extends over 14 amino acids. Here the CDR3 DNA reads TGCGCCAGCAGCTTGGAAACAGATAATTCACCCCTCCACTTT. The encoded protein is CASSLETDNSPLHF. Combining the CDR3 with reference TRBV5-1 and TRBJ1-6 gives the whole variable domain KAGVTQTPRYLIKTRGQQVTLSCSPISGHRSVSWYQQTPGQGLQFLFEYFSETQRNKGNFPGRFSGRQFSNSRSEMNVSTLELGDSALYLCASSLETDNSPLHFGNGTRLTVT.

Here the CDR3 DNA reads TGTGCCAGCAGCTTGTCCGACAGCTTCCAAGAGACCCAGTACTTC. Translated: CASSLSDSFQETQYF. The chain has TRBV5-8 and TRBJ2-5, with a tentative D call TRBD1 (5 bases). The CDR3 is 15 amino acids. Germline V lookup: CDR1 SGHTS, CDR2 YDEGEE. The V and J ends lost 1 base and 1 base respectively, with 11 bases between them.

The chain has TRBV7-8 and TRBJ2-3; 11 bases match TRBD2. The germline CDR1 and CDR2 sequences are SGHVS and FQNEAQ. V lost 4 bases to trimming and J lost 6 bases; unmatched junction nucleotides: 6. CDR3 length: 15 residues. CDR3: CASSWPGTSGDTQYF. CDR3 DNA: TGTGCCAGCAGCTGGCCCGGGACTAGCGGTGATACGCAGTATTTT. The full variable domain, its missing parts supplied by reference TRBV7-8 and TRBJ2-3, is GAGVSQSPRYKVAKRGQDVALRCDPISGHVSLFWYQQALGQGPEFLTYFQNEAQLDKSGLPSDRFFAERPEGSVSTLKIQRTQQEDSAVYLCASSWPGTSGDTQYFGPGTRLTVL.